This is a list of T cell receptor beta chains from one sample in a study of CD8 T cells in ankylosing spondylitis. TCRdb reprocessed the 5' RACE reads via MiXCR and lists one record per CDR3 protein. The data hold fewer than 500,000 distinct CDR3 sequences, with 20% to 25% observed a single time. The sample comprised blood, either unsorted or a sorted T cell fraction (not recorded which). The receptors here all came from a male donor with ankylosing spondylitis. CDR3s include the opening cysteine and the closing phenylalanine or tryptophan. D genes are given only for firm matches. For some rows the clone size is stated as once, few or many, or as a class when expanded; others skip it.

D: -
J: TRBJ1-4
size: -
V: TRBV6-1
CDR3: CASSEPTEYNEKLFF
DNA: TGTGCCAGCAGTGAACCGACAGAATATAATGAAAAACTGTTTTTT

D: -
J: TRBJ2-7
size: few
V: TRBV28
CDR3: CASSLPEGGTAAYEQYF
DNA: TGTGCCAGCAGCCTCCCGGAAGGAGGGACAGCGGCCTACGAGCAGTACTTC

D: -
J: TRBJ1-2
size: -
V: TRBV5-1
CDR3: CASSLDGQGYGYTF
DNA: TGCGCCAGCAGCTTGGACGGCCAGGGCTATGGCTACACCTTC

D: -
J: TRBJ2-7
size: -
V: TRBV20-1
CDR3: CSASRVGYSSYEQYF
DNA: TGCAGTGCTAGCAGGGTGGGCTACAGCTCCTACGAGCAGTACTTC

D: -
J: TRBJ1-2
size: once
V: TRBV3-1
CDR3: CDSSHQNNYRSDGYTF
DNA: TGTGACAGCAGCCACCAAAATAATTACCGATCTGATGGCTACACCTTC

D: -
J: TRBJ2-7
size: once
V: TRBV30
CDR3: CACFGSSSYEQYF
DNA: TGTGCCTGCTTTGGGTCGAGCTCCTACGAGCAGTACTTC

D: -
J: TRBJ2-6
size: few
V: TRBV2
CDR3: CASQRESSSGANVLTF
DNA: TGTGCCAGCCAGAGGGAGTCGAGCTCTGGGGCCAACGTCCTGACTTTC

D: TRBD1
J: TRBJ2-3
size: -
V: TRBV12-3/TRBV12-4
CDR3: CASRGQASTDTQYF
DNA: TGTGCCAGCAGAGGACAGGCTAGCACAGATACGCAGTATTTT

D: TRBD2
J: TRBJ2-1
size: -
V: TRBV3-1
CDR3: CASTPLAGASNEQFF
DNA: TGTGCCAGCACCCCCCTAGCGGGAGCGTCTAATGAGCAGTTCTTC

D: TRBD1
J: TRBJ1-5
size: -
V: TRBV11-2
CDR3: CASSLDRTGGGNQPQHF
DNA: TGTGCCAGCAGCTTAGATCGGACAGGGGGGGGCAATCAGCCCCAGCATTTT

D: -
J: TRBJ2-3
size: -
V: TRBV5-5
CDR3: CASKGTDTQYF
DNA: TGTGCCAGCAAAGGCACAGATACGCAGTATTTT

D: -
J: TRBJ2-1
size: -
V: TRBV7-3
CDR3: CASSLSRTAEQFF
DNA: TGTGCCAGCAGCTTATCCCGGACGGCCGAGCAGTTCTTC

D: TRBD2
J: TRBJ2-1
size: -
V: TRBV7-3
CDR3: CASSLALSGSIDNEQFF
DNA: TGTGCCAGCAGCTTAGCTCTTAGCGGGAGCATAGACAATGAGCAGTTCTTC

D: -
J: TRBJ1-5
size: few
V: TRBV15
CDR3: CATSAADGPQHF
DNA: TGTGCCACCAGCGCCGCCGATGGCCCCCAGCATTTT

D: TRBD1
J: TRBJ2-1
size: few
V: TRBV5-6
CDR3: CASSLGTGGDEQFF
DNA: TGTGCCAGCAGCTTGGGTACAGGGGGCGATGAGCAGTTCTTC

D: TRBD2
J: TRBJ2-1
size: few
V: TRBV5-1
CDR3: CASSLEGLHSYNEQFF
DNA: TGCGCCAGCAGCTTAGAGGGACTACACTCCTACAATGAGCAGTTCTTC

D: TRBD1
J: TRBJ2-2
size: -
V: TRBV12-3/TRBV12-4
CDR3: CACRGPGELFF
DNA: TGTGCCTGTAGGGGGCCCGGGGAGCTGTTTTTT

D: -
J: TRBJ2-2
size: few
V: TRBV12-3/TRBV12-4
CDR3: CASRTAGRDTGELFF
DNA: TGTGCCAGCAGAACCGCAGGGCGGGATACCGGGGAGCTGTTTTTT

D: -
J: TRBJ1-5
size: -
V: TRBV6-1
CDR3: CATSGRRNQPQHF
DNA: TGTGCCACCTCCGGTAGGCGCAATCAGCCCCAGCATTTT

D: -
J: TRBJ2-7
size: -
V: TRBV6-2/TRBV6-3
CDR3: CASSYFLRGGAYEQYF
DNA: TGTGCCAGCAGTTACTTCTTGAGGGGTGGGGCCTACGAGCAGTACTTC

D: -
J: TRBJ2-3
size: many
V: TRBV12-3/TRBV12-4
CDR3: CASSPNRGGTDTQYF
DNA: TGTGCCAGCAGTCCTAACAGGGGAGGGACAGATACGCAGTATTTT

D: TRBD2
J: TRBJ2-1
size: few
V: TRBV20-1
CDR3: CSALAGGPGNEQFF
DNA: TGCAGTGCGTTAGCGGGAGGGCCGGGAAATGAGCAGTTCTTC

D: -
J: TRBJ1-1
size: -
V: TRBV12-5
CDR3: CASSPYQAEAFF
DNA: TGTGCTAGCTCTCCGTATCAAGCTGAAGCTTTCTTT

D: TRBD2
J: TRBJ2-4
size: -
V: TRBV6-5
CDR3: CASSYSGSAGAGNIQYF
DNA: TGTGCCAGCAGTTACTCGGGCTCAGCGGGAGCCGGAAACATTCAGTACTTC

D: -
J: TRBJ2-3
size: -
V: TRBV5-6
CDR3: CASSLRSGRGTDTQYF
DNA: TGTGCCAGCAGTCTCCGGTCGGGCAGGGGCACAGATACGCAGTATTTT

D: TRBD1
J: TRBJ2-5
size: few
V: TRBV4-2
CDR3: CASSQYYRDRGLETQYF
DNA: TGTGCCAGCAGCCAATACTACCGGGACAGGGGGCTGGAGACCCAGTACTTC